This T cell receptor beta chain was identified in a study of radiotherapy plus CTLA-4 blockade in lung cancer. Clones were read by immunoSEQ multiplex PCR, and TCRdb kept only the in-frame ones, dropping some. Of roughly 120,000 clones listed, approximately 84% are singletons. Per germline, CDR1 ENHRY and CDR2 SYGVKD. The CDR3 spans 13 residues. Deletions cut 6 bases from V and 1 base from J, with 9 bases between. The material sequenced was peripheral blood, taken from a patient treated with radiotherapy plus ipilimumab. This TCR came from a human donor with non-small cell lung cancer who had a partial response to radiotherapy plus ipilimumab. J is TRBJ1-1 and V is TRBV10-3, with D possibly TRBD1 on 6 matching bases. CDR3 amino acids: CAIRGQPNTEAFF. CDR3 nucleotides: TGTGCCATCAGAGGACAGCCGAACACTGAAGCTTTCTTT.